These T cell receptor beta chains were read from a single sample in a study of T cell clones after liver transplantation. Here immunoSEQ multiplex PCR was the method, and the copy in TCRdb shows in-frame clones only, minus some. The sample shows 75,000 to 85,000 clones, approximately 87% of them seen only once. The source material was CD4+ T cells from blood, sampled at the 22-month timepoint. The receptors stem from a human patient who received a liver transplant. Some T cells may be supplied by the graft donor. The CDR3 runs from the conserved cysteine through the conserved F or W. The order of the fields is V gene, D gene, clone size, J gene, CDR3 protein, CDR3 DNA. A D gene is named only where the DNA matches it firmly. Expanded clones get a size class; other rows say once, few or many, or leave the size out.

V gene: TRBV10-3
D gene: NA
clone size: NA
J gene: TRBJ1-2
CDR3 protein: CATTRSRVDSGYTF
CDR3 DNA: TGTGCCACCACACGTTCAAGGGTCGATAGTGGCTACACCTTC

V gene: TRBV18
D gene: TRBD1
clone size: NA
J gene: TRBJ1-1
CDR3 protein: CASSPGQGAEAFF
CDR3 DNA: TGTGCCAGCTCACCAGGACAGGGGGCTGAAGCTTTCTTT

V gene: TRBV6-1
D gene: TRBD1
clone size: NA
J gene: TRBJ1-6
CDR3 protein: CASSEGGQGNSPLHF
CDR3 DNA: TGTGCCAGCAGTGAGGGGGGACAGGGCAATTCACCCCTCCACTTT

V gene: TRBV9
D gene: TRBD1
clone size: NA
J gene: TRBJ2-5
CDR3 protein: CASSVGTIGTGEKTQYF
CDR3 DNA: TGTGCCAGCAGCGTAGGAACTATTGGGACAGGGGAAAAGACCCAGTACTTC

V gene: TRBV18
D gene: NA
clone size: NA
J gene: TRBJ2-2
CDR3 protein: CASSRASNTGELFF
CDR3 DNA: TGTGCCAGCTCCCGGGCCTCGAACACCGGGGAGCTGTTTTTT

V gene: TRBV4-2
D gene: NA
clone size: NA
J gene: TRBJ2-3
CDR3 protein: CASSQERPPDTQYF
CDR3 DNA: TGTGCCAGCAGCCAAGAGAGGCCCCCAGATACGCAGTATTTT

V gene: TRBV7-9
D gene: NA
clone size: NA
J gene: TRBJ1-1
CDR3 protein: CASSRKGLNTEAFF
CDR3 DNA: TGTGCCAGCAGCCGAAAGGGCCTGAACACTGAAGCTTTCTTT

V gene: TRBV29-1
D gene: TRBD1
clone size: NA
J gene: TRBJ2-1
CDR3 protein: CSVVRGTGPYNEQFF
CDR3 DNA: TGCAGCGTTGTCCGCGGGACAGGGCCCTACAATGAGCAGTTCTTC

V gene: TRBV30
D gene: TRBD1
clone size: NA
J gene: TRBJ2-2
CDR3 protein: CAWSPRQGSRSGDLTGELFF
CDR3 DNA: TGTGCCTGGAGTCCCCGACAGGGATCCCGCTCCGGAGACCTCACCGGGGAGCTGTTTTTT

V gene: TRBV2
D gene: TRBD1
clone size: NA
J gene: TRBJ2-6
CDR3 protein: CASRSLDRAAGANVLTF
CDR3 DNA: TGTGCCAGCAGATCCCTGGACAGGGCGGCTGGGGCCAACGTCCTGACTTTC

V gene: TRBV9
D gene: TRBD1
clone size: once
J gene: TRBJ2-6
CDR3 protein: CASSAIGTESGANVLTF
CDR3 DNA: TGTGCCAGCAGCGCGATAGGGACAGAGTCTGGGGCCAACGTCCTGACTTTC

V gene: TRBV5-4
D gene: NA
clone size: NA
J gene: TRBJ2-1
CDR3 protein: CASSLGGFDEQFF
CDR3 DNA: TGTGCCAGCAGCTTGGGGGGGTTTGATGAGCAGTTCTTC

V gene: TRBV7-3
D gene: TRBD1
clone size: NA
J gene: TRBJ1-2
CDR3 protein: CASSTGGAPYGYTF
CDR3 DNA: TGTGCCAGCAGCACAGGGGGCGCCCCATATGGCTACACCTTC

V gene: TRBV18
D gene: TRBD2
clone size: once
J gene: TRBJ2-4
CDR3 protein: CASSPKREGGNIQYF
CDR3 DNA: TGTGCCAGCTCACCAAAGCGGGAGGGCGGAAACATTCAGTACTTC

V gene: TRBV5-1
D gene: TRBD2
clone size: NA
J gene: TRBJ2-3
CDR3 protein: CASSMGLAGGTADTQYF
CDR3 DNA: TGCGCCAGCAGCATGGGACTAGCGGGGGGTACGGCAGATACGCAGTATTTT

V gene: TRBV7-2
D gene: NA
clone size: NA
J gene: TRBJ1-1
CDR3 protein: CASSWGGMNTEAFF
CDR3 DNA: TGTGCCAGCAGTTGGGGAGGTATGAACACTGAAGCTTTCTTT

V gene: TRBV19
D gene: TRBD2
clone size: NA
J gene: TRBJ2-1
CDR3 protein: CASSNPSGGAVYNEQFF
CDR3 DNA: TGTGCCAGTAGTAACCCCAGCGGGGGGGCAGTCTACAATGAGCAGTTCTTC

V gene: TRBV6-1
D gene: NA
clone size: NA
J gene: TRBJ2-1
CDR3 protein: CASRKQGRSYNEQFF
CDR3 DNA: TGTGCCAGCAGGAAACAGGGCAGAAGCTACAATGAGCAGTTCTTC

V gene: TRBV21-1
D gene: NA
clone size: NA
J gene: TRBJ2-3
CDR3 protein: CASSKDNRGPDTQYF
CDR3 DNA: TGTGCCAGCAGCAAAGATAACAGGGGGCCAGATACGCAGTATTTT

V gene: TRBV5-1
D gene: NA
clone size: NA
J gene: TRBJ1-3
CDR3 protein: CASSLGDPTGGNTIYF
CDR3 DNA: TGCGCCAGCAGCTTGGGTGACCCTACGGGTGGAAACACCATATATTTT

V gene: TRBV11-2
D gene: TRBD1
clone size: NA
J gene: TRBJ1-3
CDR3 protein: CASSLSSQGATSGNTIYF
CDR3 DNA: TGTGCCAGCAGCTTAAGCAGTCAGGGGGCGACGTCTGGAAACACCATATATTTT

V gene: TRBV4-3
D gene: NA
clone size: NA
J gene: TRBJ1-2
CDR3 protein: CASSQDGGAGYGYTF
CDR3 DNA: TGCGCCAGCAGCCAAGATGGAGGGGCGGGCTATGGCTACACCTTC

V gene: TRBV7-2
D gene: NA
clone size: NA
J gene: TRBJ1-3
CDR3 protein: CASSFSEGNTIYF
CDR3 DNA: TGTGCCAGCAGCTTCTCGGAGGGAAACACCATATATTTT

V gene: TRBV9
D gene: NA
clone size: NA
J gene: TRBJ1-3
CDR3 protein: CASSVGDTIYF
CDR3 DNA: TGTGCCAGCAGCGTAGGGGACACCATATATTTT

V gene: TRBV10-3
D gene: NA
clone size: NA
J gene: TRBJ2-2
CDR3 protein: CATTGVGAGELFF
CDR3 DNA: TGTGCCACCACGGGAGTAGGGGCCGGGGAGCTGTTTTTT

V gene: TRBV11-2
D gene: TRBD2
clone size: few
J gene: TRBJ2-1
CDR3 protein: CASRNSGTSGGAGEQFF
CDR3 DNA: TGTGCCAGCAGAAACTCCGGGACTAGCGGGGGGGCCGGTGAGCAGTTCTTC

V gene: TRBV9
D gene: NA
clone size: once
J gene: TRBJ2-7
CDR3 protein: CASSVDLDSEQYF
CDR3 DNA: TGTGCCAGCAGCGTAGACTTGGATTCCGAGCAGTACTTC

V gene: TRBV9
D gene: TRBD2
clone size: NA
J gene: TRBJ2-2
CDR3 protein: CASSVGTSGGIGELFF
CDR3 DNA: TGTGCCAGCAGCGTAGGGACTAGCGGGGGGATCGGGGAGCTGTTTTTT

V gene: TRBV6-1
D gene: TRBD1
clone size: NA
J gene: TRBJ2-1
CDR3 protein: CASSVDRGGLNEQFF
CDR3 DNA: TGTGCCAGCAGCGTTGACAGGGGGGGACTCAATGAGCAGTTCTTC